The 2 T cell receptor beta chains presented below share a single source sample, sequenced in a study of cytomegalovirus exposure and HLA in healthy donors. PCR used 60 Vbeta primers and 13 Jbeta primers. Some clones are missing from TCRdb's copy, which holds only in-frame ones; the method was immunoSEQ multiplex PCR. The sample table sets out fewer than 85,000 clones. Sequenced input: PBMCs. The receptors derive from a female donor in good health and CMV-seropositive.

V is TRBV7-2 and J is TRBJ1-4; the match to TRBD1 covers 7 bases. J lost 7 bases, V lost 6 bases, and 8 bases had no gene match. The CDR3 runs 14 residues. CDR1 is SGHTA and CDR2 is FQGNSA in the germline V gene. In DNA, the CDR3 is TGTGCCAGCAGGGATAGGACAGGAGGTGAAAAACTGTTTTTT. The encoded protein is CASRDRTGGEKLFF.

This chain joins TRBV29-1 and TRBJ1-1; D gene ambiguous. V was trimmed by 7 bases and J by 5 bases, leaving 14 bases between them. This CDR3 contains 12 residues. Germline V gene data show CDR1 as SQVTM and CDR2 as ANQGSEA. The CDR3 DNA reads TGCAGCGCTCAGGTTCTCGGAACTGAAGCTTTCTTT. Protein sequence: CSAQVLGTEAFF.